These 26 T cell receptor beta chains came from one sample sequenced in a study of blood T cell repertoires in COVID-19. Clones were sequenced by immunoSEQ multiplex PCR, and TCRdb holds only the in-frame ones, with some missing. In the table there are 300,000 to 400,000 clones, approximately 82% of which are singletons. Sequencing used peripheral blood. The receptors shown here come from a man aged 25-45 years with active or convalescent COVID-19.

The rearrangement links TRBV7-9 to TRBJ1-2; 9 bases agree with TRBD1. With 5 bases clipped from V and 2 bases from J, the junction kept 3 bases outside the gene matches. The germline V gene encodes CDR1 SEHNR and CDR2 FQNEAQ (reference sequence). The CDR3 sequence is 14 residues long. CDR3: CASSPGQGNYGYTF. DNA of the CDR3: TGTGCCAGCAGCCCGGGACAGGGAAACTATGGCTACACCTTC.

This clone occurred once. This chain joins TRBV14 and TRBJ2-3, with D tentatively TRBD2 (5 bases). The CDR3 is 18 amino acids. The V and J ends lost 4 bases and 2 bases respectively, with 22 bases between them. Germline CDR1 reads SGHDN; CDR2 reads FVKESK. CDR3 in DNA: TGTGCCAGCAGCCCAAGTTGGCGAAGCGGAGCGTCCACAGATACGCAGTATTTT. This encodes CASSPSWRSGASTDTQYF. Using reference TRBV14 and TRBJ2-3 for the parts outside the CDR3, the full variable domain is EAGVTQFPSHSVIEKGQTVTLRCDPISGHDNLYWYRRVMGKEIKFLLHFVKESKQDESGMPNNRFLAERTGGTYSTLKVQPAELEDSGVYFCASSPSWRSGASTDTQYFGPGTRLTVL.

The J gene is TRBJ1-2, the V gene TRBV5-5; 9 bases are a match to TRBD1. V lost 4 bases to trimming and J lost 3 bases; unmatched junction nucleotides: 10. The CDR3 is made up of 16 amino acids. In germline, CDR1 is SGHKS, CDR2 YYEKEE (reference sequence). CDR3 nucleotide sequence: TGTGCCAGCAGCGTGCCGGGACAGGGATATTACTATGGCTACACCTTC. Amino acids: CASSVPGQGYYYGYTF.

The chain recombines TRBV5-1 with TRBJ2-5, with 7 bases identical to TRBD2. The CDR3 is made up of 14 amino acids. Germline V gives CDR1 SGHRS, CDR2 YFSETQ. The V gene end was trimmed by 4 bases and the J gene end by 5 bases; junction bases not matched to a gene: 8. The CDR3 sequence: CASSLGLVSETQYF. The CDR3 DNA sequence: TGCGCCAGCAGCCTCGGACTAGTCTCTGAGACCCAGTACTTC.

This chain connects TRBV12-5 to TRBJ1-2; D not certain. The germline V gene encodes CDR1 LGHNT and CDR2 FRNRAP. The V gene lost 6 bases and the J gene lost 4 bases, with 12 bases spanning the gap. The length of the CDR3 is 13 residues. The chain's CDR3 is CASGLHSGYGYTF. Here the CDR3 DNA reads TGTGCTAGTGGCCTCCACAGTGGCTATGGCTACACCTTC.

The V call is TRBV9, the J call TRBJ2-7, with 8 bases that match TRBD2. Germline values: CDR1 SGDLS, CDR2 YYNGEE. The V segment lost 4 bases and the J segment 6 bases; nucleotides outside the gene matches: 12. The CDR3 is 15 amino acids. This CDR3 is CASSPGTRVPLEQYF. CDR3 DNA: TGTGCCAGCAGCCCCGGGACTAGGGTCCCCCTCGAGCAGTACTTC.

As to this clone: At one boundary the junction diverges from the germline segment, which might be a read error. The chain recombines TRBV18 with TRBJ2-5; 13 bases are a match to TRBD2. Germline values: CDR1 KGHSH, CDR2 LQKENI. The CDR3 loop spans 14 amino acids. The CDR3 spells CASSLGLAGEAQYF. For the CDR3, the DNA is TGTGCCAGCTCACTTGGACTAGCGGGAGAGGCCCAGTACTTC.

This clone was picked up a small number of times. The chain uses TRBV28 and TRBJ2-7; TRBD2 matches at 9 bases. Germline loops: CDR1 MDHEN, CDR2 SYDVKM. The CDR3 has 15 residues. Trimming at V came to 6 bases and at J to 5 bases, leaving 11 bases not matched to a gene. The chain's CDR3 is CASSSIGTSPHEQYF. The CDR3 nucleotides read TGTGCCAGCAGCTCCATTGGGACTAGCCCCCACGAGCAGTACTTC.

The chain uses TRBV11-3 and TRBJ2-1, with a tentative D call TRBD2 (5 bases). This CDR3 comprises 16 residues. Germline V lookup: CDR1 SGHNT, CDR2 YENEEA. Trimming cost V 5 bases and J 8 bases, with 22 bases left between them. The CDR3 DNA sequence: TGTGCCAGCAGCCCCTCCCGAGTGGGAGAGAGCGATGAGCAGTTCTTC. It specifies CASSPSRVGESDEQFF.

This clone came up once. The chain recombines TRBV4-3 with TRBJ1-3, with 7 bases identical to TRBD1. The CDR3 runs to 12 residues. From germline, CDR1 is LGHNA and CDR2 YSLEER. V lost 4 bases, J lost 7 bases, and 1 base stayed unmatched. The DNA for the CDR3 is TGCGCCAGCAGCCCACAGGGGAACACCATATATTTT. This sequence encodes CASSPQGNTIYF.

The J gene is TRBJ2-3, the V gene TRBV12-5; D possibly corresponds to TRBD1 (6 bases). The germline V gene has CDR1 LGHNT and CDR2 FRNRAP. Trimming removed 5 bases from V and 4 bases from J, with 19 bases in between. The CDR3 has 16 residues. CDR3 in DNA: TGTGCTAGTGGTCCTCGACAGGATTTGGAAGCAGATACGCAGTATTTT. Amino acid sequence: CASGPRQDLEADTQYF.

CDR3: CAWSVAGAGTDTQYF. For the CDR3, the DNA is TGTGCCTGGAGTGTAGCGGGGGCCGGCACAGATACGCAGTATTTT. This chain links TRBV30 with TRBJ2-3; TRBD2 aligns across 8 bases. Germline CDR1 GTSNPN, CDR2 SVGIG (reference sequence). CDR3 length equals 15 residues. V gave up 0 bases and J gave up 1 base; unmatched junction bases: 3.

CDR3 DNA sequence: TGTGCCTGGAGTGTACCAGGAGGAGAGGCCGGGGAGCTGTTTTTT. Translated, it gives CAWSVPGGEAGELFF. The rearrangement joins TRBV30 to TRBJ2-2, with D possibly being TRBD2 (5 bases). V shed 0 bases and J shed 6 bases, with 14 bases lying between them. Germline V CDR1 and CDR2: GTSNPN, SVGIG (reference sequence). The length of the CDR3 is 15 residues.

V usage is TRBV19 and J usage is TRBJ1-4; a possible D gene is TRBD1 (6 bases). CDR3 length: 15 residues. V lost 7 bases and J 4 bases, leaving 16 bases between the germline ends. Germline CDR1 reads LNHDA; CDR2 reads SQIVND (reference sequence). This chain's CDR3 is CASNNPGQGNEKLFF. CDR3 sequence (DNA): TGTGCCAGTAATAATCCGGGACAAGGTAATGAAAAACTGTTTTTT.

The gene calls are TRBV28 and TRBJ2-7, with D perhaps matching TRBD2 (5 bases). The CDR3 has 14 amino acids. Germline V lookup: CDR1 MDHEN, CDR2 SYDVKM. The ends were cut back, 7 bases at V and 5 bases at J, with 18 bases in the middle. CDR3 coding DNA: TGTGCCAGCACAAGAACCGGGATCGTCCACGAGCAGTACTTC. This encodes CASTRTGIVHEQYF.

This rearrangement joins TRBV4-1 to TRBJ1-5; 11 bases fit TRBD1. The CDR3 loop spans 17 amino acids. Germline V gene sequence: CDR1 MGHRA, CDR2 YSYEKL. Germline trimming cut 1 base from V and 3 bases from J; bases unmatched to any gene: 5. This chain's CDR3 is CASSQGGTGGTNQPQHF. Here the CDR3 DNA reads TGCGCCAGCAGCCAAGGCGGGACAGGGGGGACCAATCAGCCCCAGCATTTT.

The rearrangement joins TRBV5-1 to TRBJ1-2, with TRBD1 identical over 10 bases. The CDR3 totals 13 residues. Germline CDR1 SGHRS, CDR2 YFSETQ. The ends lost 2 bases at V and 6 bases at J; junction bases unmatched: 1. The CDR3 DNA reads TGCGCCAGCAGCTTTGGACAGGGGGATGGCTACACCTTC. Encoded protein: CASSFGQGDGYTF.

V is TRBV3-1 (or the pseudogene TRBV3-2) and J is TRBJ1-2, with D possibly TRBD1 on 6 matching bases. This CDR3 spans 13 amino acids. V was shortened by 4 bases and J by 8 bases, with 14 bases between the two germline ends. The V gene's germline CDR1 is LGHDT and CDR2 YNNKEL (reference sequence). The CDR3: CASSPDSAWGYTF. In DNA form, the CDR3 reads TGTGCCAGCAGCCCGGACAGCGCCTGGGGCTACACCTTC.

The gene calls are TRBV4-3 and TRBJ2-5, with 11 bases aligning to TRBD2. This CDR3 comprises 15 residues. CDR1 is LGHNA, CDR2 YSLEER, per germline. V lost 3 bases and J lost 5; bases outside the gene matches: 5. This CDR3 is CASSHGTSGRETQYF. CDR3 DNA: TGCGCCAGCAGCCACGGGACTAGCGGTAGGGAGACCCAGTACTTC.

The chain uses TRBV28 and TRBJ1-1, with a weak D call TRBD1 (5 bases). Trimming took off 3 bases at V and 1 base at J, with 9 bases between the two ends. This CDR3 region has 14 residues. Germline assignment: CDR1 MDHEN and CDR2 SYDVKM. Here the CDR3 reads CASSFWQGNTEAFF. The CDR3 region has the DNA TGTGCCAGCAGTTTCTGGCAGGGGAACACTGAAGCTTTCTTT.

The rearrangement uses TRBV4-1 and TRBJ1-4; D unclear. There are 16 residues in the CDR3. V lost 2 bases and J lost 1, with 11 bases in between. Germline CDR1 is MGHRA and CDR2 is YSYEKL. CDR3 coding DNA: TGCGCCAGCAGCCAATGGGCAGGAAAAACTAATGAAAAACTGTTTTTT. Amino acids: CASSQWAGKTNEKLFF.

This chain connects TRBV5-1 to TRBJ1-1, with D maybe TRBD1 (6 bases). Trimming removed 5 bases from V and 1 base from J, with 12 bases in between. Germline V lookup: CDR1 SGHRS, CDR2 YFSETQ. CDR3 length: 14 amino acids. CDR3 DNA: TGCGCCAGCAGAACAGGGTCCGGGAACACTGAAGCTTTCTTT. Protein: CASRTGSGNTEAFF.

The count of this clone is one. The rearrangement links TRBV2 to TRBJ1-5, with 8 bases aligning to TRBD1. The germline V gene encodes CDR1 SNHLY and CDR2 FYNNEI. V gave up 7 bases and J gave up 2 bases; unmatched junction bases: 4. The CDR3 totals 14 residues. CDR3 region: CASTDRGGNQPQHF. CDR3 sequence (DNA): TGTGCCAGCACTGACAGGGGAGGCAATCAGCCCCAGCATTTT.

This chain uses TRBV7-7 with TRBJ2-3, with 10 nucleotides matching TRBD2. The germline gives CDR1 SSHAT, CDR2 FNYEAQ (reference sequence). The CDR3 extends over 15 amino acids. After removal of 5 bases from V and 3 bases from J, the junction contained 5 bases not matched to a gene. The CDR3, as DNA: TGTGCCAGCAGCCCGAGCGGGGGGGCGACAGATACGCAGTATTTT. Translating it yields CASSPSGGATDTQYF.

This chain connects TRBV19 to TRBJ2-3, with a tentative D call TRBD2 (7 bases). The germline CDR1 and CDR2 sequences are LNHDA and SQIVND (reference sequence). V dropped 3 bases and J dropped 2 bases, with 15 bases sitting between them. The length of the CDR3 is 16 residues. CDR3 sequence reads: CASSIGGGRITDTQYF. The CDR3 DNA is TGTGCCAGTAGTATTGGGGGGGGGCGGATCACAGATACGCAGTATTTT.

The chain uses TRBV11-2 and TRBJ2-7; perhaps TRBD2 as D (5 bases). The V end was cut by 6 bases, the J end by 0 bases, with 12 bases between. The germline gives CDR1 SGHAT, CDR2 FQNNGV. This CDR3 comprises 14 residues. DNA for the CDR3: TGTGCCAGCAGAGATCTAGACTACTCCTACGAGCAGTACTTC. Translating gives CASRDLDYSYEQYF. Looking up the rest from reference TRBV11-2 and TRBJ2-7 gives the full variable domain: EAGVAQSPRYKIIEKRQSVAFWCNPISGHATLYWYQQILGQGPKLLIQFQNNGVVDDSQLPKDRFSAERLKGVDSTLKIQPAKLEDSAVYLCASRDLDYSYEQYFGPGTRLTVT.